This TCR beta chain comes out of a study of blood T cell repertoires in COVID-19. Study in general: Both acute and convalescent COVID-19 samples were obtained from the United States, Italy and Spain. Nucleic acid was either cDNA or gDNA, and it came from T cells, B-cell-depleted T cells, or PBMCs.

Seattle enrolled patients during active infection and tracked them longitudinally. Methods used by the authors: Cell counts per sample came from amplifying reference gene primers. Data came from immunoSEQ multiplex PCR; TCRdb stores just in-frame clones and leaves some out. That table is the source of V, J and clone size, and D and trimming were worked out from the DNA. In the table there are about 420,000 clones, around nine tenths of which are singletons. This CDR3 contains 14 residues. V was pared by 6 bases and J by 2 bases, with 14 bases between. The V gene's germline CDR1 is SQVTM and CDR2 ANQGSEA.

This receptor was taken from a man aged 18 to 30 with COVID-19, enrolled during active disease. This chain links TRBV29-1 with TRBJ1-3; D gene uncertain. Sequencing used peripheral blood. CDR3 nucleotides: TGCAGCGTCTTCGGGGTAGGAACTGGAAACACCATATATTTT. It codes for CSVFGVGTGNTIYF.